This entry lists 27 T cell receptor beta chains sequenced from one sample in a study of blood T cells in healthy people across ages. It was with a sample-barcoded 5' primer and a J-beta primer mix that a second PCR of roughly 6 to 12 cycles was run. TCRdb redid the calling of the 5' RACE reads with MiXCR, one entry per CDR3 protein. The table shows just over 1 million distinct CDR3 sequences, with 45% occurring only once. Sequenced material: blood. The receptor set was obtained from an older woman in good health.

The chain employs TRBV4-1 and TRBJ1-6; D remains unclear. The CDR3 has 14 amino acids. The ends were cut back, 2 bases at V and 10 bases at J, with 12 bases in the middle. CDR1 and CDR2 from the germline V gene are MGHRA and YSYEKL. The CDR3 region is CASSQHGSGSPLHF. Written as DNA, the CDR3 is TGCGCCAGCAGCCAACACGGATCGGGATCACCCCTCCACTTT.

This chain links TRBV30 with TRBJ2-5, with D unresolved. The CDR3 length is 11 residues. Germline V gene lookup returns CDR1 GTSNPN and CDR2 SVGIG (reference sequence). The V and J ends lost 4 bases and 2 bases respectively, with 5 bases between them. CDR3 nucleotide sequence: TGTGCCTGGAATTTGCAAGAGACCCAGTACTTC. Its translation is CAWNLQETQYF. The full variable domain, in which reference TRBV30 and TRBJ2-5 provide the parts outside the CDR3, is SQTIHQWPATLVQPVGSPLSLECTVEGTSNPNLYWYRQAAGRGLQLLFYSVGIGQISSEVPQNLSASRPQDRQFILSSKKLLLSDSGFYLCAWNLQETQYFGPGTRLLVL.

V and J are TRBV20-1 and TRBJ2-3, with 10 bases identical to TRBD2. The CDR3 runs 14 residues. Looked up from germline, CDR1 is DFQATT and CDR2 is SNEGSKA (reference sequence). V shed 6 bases and J 1 base; nucleotides not matched to a gene: 4. The CDR3 here is CSATGTSGTDTQYF. The CDR3 nucleotides read TGCAGTGCAACCGGGACTAGCGGCACAGATACGCAGTATTTT.

The J gene is TRBJ2-1, the V gene TRBV12-3 or TRBV12-4, with TRBD2 identical over 7 bases. This CDR3 comprises 17 residues. V dropped 3 bases and J dropped 3; count of bases not matched to a gene: 11. The CDR3 loop is CASSFRLADSLYNEQFF. The CDR3 DNA reads TGTGCCAGCAGTTTTCGGCTAGCGGACTCCCTCTACAATGAGCAGTTCTTC.

This chain uses TRBV5-1 with TRBJ2-3; TRBD2 matches 16 bases. The CDR3 totals 19 residues. Germline V CDR1 and CDR2: SGHRS, YFSETQ. Trimming removed 0 bases from V and 3 bases from J; junction bases left unmatched: 7. CDR3 bases: TGCGCCAGCAGCTTGGCGGGACTAGCGGGAGGGCCTGAGACAGATACGCAGTATTTT. Translated, it gives CASSLAGLAGGPETDTQYF.

This clonotype appeared a few times. V and J are TRBV11-2 and TRBJ2-5; 11 bases map to TRBD2. This CDR3 spans 14 amino acids. Germline CDR1 SGHAT, CDR2 FQNNGV. V was pared by 3 bases and J by 7 bases, with 4 bases of the junction left unmatched. CDR3 nucleotides: TGTGCCAGCAGCTTCGGGACTAGCGGCGGGACCCAGTACTTC. Translated: CASSFGTSGGTQYF.

This clonotype was picked up a small number of times. Since a much larger clone is just one base distant, this may be a read error. V gene TRBV4-1 combines with J gene TRBJ2-7, with unresolved D. The V gene lost 1 base and the J gene lost 7 bases, with 8 bases spanning the gap. CDR3 length: 12 residues. Germline V gene lookup returns CDR1 MGHRA and CDR2 YSYEKL. The CDR3 bases are TGCGCCAGCAGCCAAGTCTACAATGAGCAGTACTTC. Amino acid sequence: CASSQVYNEQYF.

Only a few counts were recorded for this clonotype. The chain uses TRBV15 and TRBJ2-1, with a tentative D call TRBD1 (6 bases). The CDR3 totals 15 residues. The germline gives CDR1 LNHNV, CDR2 YYDKDF (reference sequence). V was pared by 4 bases and J by 9 bases, with 19 bases between. CDR3 residues: CATSKQGDWQGEQFF. Written as DNA, the CDR3 is TGTGCCACCAGCAAACAGGGTGATTGGCAGGGTGAGCAGTTCTTC.

Only a few counts were recorded for this clonotype. The chain carries TRBV6-2 or TRBV6-3 and TRBJ2-4; a weak D match, TRBD1 (5 bases). V dropped 10 bases and J dropped 1 base, with 26 bases sitting between them. There are 18 residues in the CDR3. CDR1 and CDR2 from the germline V gene are MNHEY and SVGEGT. The CDR3 bases are TGTGCCACCTATCCCGTTAGACAGATAGTGATGGCCAAAAACATTCAGTACTTC. It is translated as CATYPVRQIVMAKNIQYF.

With regard to this clonotype: A much larger clonotype is one base distant, so this may be a read error. CDR3 protein: CGVDLAQETQYF. In DNA form, the CDR3 reads TGCGGCGTTGATCTGGCCCAAGAGACCCAGTACTTC. The chain employs TRBV29-1 and TRBJ2-5; no clear D. Germline loops: CDR1 SQVTM, CDR2 ANQGSEA. The CDR3 totals 12 residues.

This chain links TRBV3-1 with TRBJ2-4, with 9 bases identical to TRBD1. Per germline, CDR1 LGHDT and CDR2 YNNKEL (reference sequence). V gave up 3 bases and J gave up 7 bases; unmatched junction bases: 10. The CDR3 contains 16 residues. The CDR3 here is CASSHSAGQGWNIQYF. In nucleotides, the CDR3 is TGTGCCAGCAGCCACTCAGCGGGACAGGGTTGGAACATTCAGTACTTC.

V and J are TRBV20-1 and TRBJ2-5; D is unresolved. Germline CDR1 reads DFQATT; CDR2 reads SNEGSKA (reference sequence). V was shortened by 1 base and J by 1 base, with 7 bases between the two germline ends. This CDR3 contains 13 residues. CDR3 residues: CSARGPSQETQYF. The CDR3 DNA reads TGCAGTGCTAGAGGGCCATCCCAAGAGACCCAGTACTTC.

The rearrangement links TRBV13 to TRBJ2-1, with 8 bases identical to TRBD2. V shed 5 bases and J 8 bases; nucleotides not matched to a gene: 8. Germline V lookup: CDR1 PRHDT, CDR2 FYEKMQ (reference sequence). CDR3 length: 14 amino acids. DNA for the CDR3: TGTGCCAGCAGCCATCGGGAGGGCAACGATGAGCAGTTCTTC. Translating gives CASSHREGNDEQFF.

The rearrangement uses TRBV6-2 or TRBV6-3 and TRBJ2-4; 7 positions match TRBD2. V trimming: 6 bases; J trimming: 3 bases; junction bases outside the gene matches: 5. The CDR3 is 14 amino acids. The V gene's germline CDR1 is MNHEY and CDR2 SVGEGT. The CDR3 DNA is TGTGCCAGCAGGAAAGGACTAGACAAAAACATTCAGTACTTC. It yields the protein CASRKGLDKNIQYF.

This chain connects TRBV7-3 to TRBJ2-3; no reliable D call. Germline V gives CDR1 SGHTA, CDR2 FQGTGA. The CDR3 loop spans 13 amino acids. V dropped 4 bases and J dropped 0 bases, with 5 bases sitting between them. This chain's CDR3 is CASSSFSTDTQYF. The CDR3 bases are TGTGCCAGCAGCTCCTTTAGCACAGATACGCAGTATTTT.

Only a few counts were recorded for this clonotype. The chain combines TRBV7-9 with TRBJ2-1, with 10 bases aligning to TRBD1. Germline V gene sequence: CDR1 SEHNR, CDR2 FQNEAQ (reference sequence). V was clipped by 1 base and J by 6 bases; unmatched bases: 6. The CDR3 has 16 residues. CDR3 DNA sequence: TGTGCCAGCAGCTTAGAATTACGGGACAGGGGCAATGAGCAGTTCTTC. Translated, it gives CASSLELRDRGNEQFF.

The rearrangement links TRBV10-3 to TRBJ1-2; D gene uncertain. This CDR3 contains 14 residues. The V gene's germline CDR1 is ENHRY and CDR2 SYGVKD. Trimming shortened V by 6 bases and J by 1 base, and 12 bases separated the two germline ends. The CDR3 DNA is TGTGCCATCAGGGCGGAGCGTGATAACTATGGCTACACCTTC. Amino acids: CAIRAERDNYGYTF.

The V gene is TRBV12-3 or TRBV12-4, the J gene TRBJ2-5; D gene ambiguous. V was shortened by 0 bases and J by 13 bases, with 12 bases between the two germline ends. The CDR3 totals 12 residues. In nucleotides, the CDR3 is TGTGCCAGCAGTTTAGCAGCTCGGTTACCGTACTTC. This gives the protein CASSLAARLPYF.

The rearrangement uses TRBV4-1 and TRBJ1-5; D not certain. V lost 0 bases and J lost 6, with 9 bases in between. The CDR3 has 14 amino acids. Germline values: CDR1 MGHRA, CDR2 YSYEKL. The CDR3 bases are TGCGCCAGCAGCCAAGAGGGAGGCACTCAGCCCCAGCATTTT. This translates into CASSQEGGTQPQHF.

This rearrangement joins TRBV9 to TRBJ2-7; 14 nucleotides match TRBD2. CDR1 and CDR2 (germline): SGDLS, YYNGEE. Trimming took 3 bases from V and 7 from J; bases not matched to a gene: 9. The CDR3 contains 16 residues. The CDR3 DNA follows: TGTGCCAGCAGCGCCGAGGGACTAGCGGGAGAAAGTGAGCAGTACTTC. Its translation: CASSAEGLAGESEQYF.

The chain joins TRBV7-2 to TRBJ2-1; 12 bases are shared with TRBD2. The CDR3 covers 15 residues. V dropped 4 bases and J dropped 8; count of bases not matched to a gene: 6. Germline CDR1 and CDR2: SGHTA and FQGNSA. CDR3 region: CASSSTSGRFYEQFF. CDR3 sequence (DNA): TGTGCCAGCAGCTCCACTAGCGGGAGGTTCTATGAGCAGTTCTTC.

This clonotype has a single count. J is TRBJ2-5 and V is TRBV6-1, with TRBD2 as a possible D gene (6 bases). With 6 bases removed from V and 1 base from J, the gap between germline ends came to 12 bases. Germline CDR1 and CDR2: MNHNS and SASEGT. This CDR3 contains 14 residues. CDR3 protein: CASRFGTAQETQYF. The CDR3 DNA reads as TGTGCCAGCAGGTTCGGGACTGCCCAAGAGACCCAGTACTTC.

The genes are TRBV20-1 and TRBJ2-7, with D perhaps being TRBD1 or TRBD2 (5 bases each). CDR3 size: 13 residues. V was pared by 2 bases and J by 3 bases, with 11 bases between. In germline, CDR1 is DFQATT, CDR2 SNEGSKA (reference sequence). In DNA, the CDR3 is TGCAGTGCTAGACGGGACGGTGGCTACGAGCAGTACTTC. Residues: CSARRDGGYEQYF.

This clonotype appeared a few times. V and J are TRBV2 and TRBJ2-3; D perhaps matches TRBD1 (6 bases). Trimming took off 8 bases at V and 1 base at J, with 7 bases between the two ends. This CDR3 region has 12 residues. Germline-derived CDR1 and CDR2 are SNHLY and FYNNEI. The CDR3 protein is CASAGGTDTQYF. DNA of the CDR3: TGTGCCAGCGCAGGGGGCACAGATACGCAGTATTTT.

In this sample, this clonotype turned up a few times. CDR3 DNA: TGCAGCGTTGAAGATTGGGGAGGGCAGAGCGGCTACACCTTC. Amino acid sequence: CSVEDWGGQSGYTF. The rearrangement joins TRBV29-1 to TRBJ1-2; D unresolved. This CDR3 is built from 14 residues. Per germline, CDR1 SQVTM and CDR2 ANQGSEA. V was trimmed by 0 bases and J by 8 bases, leaving 16 bases between them.

This clonotype was recorded a few times. The chain uses TRBV7-9 and TRBJ2-7; TRBD1 aligns across 11 bases. CDR3 length: 15 residues. V lost 3 bases to trimming and J lost 9 bases; unmatched junction nucleotides: 10. Germline CDR1 SEHNR, CDR2 FQNEAQ (reference sequence). CDR3 protein: CASSFAGTGGEGQYF. In DNA, the CDR3 is TGTGCCAGCAGCTTCGCCGGGACAGGGGGTGAGGGGCAGTACTTC.

V gene TRBV20-1 combines with J gene TRBJ2-7; D perhaps matches TRBD1 (5 bases). The germline V and J ends were trimmed by 0 bases and 1 base, with 10 bases remaining between them. From germline, CDR1 is DFQATT and CDR2 SNEGSKA (reference sequence). The CDR3 is 14 amino acids. CDR3 in amino acids: CSARDLNRSYEQYF. The CDR3 nucleotides read TGCAGTGCTAGAGATTTGAACAGGTCCTACGAGCAGTACTTC.